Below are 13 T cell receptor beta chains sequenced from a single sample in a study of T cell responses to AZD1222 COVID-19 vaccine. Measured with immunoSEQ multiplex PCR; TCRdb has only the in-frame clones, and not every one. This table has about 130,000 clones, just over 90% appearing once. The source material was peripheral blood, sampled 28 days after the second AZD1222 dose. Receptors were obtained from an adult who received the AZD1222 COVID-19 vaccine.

The CDR3 loop reads CASTDRDGTDTQYF. Written as DNA, the CDR3 is TGTGCCAGCACCGACAGGGATGGCACAGATACGCAGTATTTT. The gene calls are TRBV28 and TRBJ2-3, with TRBD1 matching over 7 bases. Germline CDR1 MDHEN, CDR2 SYDVKM. Trimming cost V 7 bases and J 1 base; bases outside gene matches: 5. The CDR3 runs to 14 residues.

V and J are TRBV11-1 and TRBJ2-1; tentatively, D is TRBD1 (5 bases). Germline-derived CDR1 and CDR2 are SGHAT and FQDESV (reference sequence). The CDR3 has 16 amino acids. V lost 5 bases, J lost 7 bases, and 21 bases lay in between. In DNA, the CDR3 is TGTGCCAGCAGCCCCCCGTTGCGCCAGGGTAGGAATGAGCAGTTCTTC. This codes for CASSPPLRQGRNEQFF.

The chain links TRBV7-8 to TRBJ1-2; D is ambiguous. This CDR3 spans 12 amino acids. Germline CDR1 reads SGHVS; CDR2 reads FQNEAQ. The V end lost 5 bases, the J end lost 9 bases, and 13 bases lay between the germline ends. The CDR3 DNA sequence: TGTGCCAGCAGCCGAGTGGGATACCGCTACACCTTC. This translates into CASSRVGYRYTF.

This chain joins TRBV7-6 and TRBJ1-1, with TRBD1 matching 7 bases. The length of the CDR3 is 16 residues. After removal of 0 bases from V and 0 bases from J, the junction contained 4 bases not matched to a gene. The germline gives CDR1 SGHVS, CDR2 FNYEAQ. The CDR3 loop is CASSLAEGALNTEAFF. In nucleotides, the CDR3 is TGTGCCAGCAGCTTAGCGGAGGGGGCCTTGAACACTGAAGCTTTCTTT.

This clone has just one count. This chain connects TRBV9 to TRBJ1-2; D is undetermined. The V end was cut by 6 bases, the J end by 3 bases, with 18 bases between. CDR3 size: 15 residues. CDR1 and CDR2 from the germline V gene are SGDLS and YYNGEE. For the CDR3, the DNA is TGTGCCAGCAAGCCTCGAATCACTTTTGACTATGGCTACACCTTC. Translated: CASKPRITFDYGYTF.

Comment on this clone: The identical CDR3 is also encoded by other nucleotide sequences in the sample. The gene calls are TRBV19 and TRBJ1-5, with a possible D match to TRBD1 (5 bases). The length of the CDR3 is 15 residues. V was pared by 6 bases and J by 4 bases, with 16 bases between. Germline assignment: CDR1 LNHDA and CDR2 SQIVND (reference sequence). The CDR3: CASSISGGGNQPQHF. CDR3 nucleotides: TGTGCCAGTAGCATCAGTGGGGGTGGGAATCAGCCCCAGCATTTT.

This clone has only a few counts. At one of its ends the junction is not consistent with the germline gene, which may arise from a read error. CDR3 in DNA: TGTGCCAGCAGCGAAGACCCCTACCTGAGCACTGAAGCTTTCTTT. Translation gives CASSEDPYLSTEAFF. The chain recombines TRBV3-1 (or the pseudogene TRBV3-2) with TRBJ1-1; no clear D gene. The CDR3 is made up of 15 amino acids. Germline lookup yields CDR1 LGHDT and CDR2 YNNKEL (reference sequence).

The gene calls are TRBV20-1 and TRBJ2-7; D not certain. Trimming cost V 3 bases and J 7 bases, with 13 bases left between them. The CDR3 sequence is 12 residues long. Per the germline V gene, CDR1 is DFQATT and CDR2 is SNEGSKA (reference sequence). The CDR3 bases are TGCAGTGCTAGTGGAAGGGCGGAGGAGCAGTACTTC. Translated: CSASGRAEEQYF.

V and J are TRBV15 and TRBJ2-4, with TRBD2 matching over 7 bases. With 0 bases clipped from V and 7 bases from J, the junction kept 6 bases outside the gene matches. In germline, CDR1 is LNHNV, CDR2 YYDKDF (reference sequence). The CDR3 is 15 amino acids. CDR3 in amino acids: CATSRDLGRANIQYF. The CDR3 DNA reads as TGTGCCACCAGCAGAGATCTTGGGAGGGCTAACATTCAGTACTTC.

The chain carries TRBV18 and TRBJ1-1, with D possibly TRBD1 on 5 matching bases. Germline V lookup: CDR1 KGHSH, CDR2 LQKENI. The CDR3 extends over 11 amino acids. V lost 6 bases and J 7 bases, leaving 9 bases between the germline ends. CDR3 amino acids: CASSRGVEAFF. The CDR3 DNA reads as TGTGCCAGCTCGCGGGGGGTTGAAGCTTTCTTT.

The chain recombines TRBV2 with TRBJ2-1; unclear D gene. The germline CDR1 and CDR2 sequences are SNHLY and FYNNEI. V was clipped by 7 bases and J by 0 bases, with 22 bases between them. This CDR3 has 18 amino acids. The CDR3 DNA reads TGTGCCAGCACCGAGGATTTCGGACCTCAATTCTCCTACAATGAGCAGTTCTTC. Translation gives CASTEDFGPQFSYNEQFF.

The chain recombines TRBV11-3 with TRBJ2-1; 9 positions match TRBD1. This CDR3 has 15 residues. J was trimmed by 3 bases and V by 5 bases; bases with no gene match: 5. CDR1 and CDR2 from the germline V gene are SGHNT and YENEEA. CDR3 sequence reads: CASSLDRGSYNEQFF. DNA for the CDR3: TGTGCCAGCAGCCTCGACAGGGGGAGCTACAATGAGCAGTTCTTC.

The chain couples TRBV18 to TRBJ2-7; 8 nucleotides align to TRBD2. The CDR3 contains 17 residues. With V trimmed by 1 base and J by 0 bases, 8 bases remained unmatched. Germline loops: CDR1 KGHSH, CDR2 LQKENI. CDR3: CASSPQTGGIYSYEQYF. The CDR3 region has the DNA TGTGCCAGCTCACCACAAACGGGGGGGATTTACTCCTACGAGCAGTACTTC. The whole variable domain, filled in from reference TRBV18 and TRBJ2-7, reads NAGVMQNPRHLVRRRGQEARLRCSPMKGHSHVYWYRQLPEEGLKFMVYLQKENIIDESGMPKERFSAEFPKEGPSILRIQQVVRGDSAAYFCASSPQTGGIYSYEQYFGPGTRLTVT.